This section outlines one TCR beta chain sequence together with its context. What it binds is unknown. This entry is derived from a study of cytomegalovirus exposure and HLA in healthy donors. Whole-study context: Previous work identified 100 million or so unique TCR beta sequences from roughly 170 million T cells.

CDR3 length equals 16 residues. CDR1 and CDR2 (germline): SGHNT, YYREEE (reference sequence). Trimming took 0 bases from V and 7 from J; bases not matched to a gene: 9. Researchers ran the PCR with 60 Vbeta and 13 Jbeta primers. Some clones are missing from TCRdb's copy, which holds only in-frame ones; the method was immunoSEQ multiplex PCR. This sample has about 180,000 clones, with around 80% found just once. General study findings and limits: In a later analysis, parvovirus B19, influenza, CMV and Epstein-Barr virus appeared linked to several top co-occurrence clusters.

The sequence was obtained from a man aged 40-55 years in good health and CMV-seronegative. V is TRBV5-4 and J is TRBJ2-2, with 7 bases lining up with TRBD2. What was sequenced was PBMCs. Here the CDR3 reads CASSLGGTTDRGELFF. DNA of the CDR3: TGTGCCAGCAGCTTGGGAGGGACTACCGACCGCGGGGAGCTGTTTTTT. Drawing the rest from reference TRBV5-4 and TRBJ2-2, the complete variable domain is ETGVTQSPTHLIKTRGQQVTLRCSSQSGHNTVSWYQQALGQGPQFIFQYYREEENGRGNFPPRFSGLQFPNYSSELNVNALELDDSALYLCASSLGGTTDRGELFFGEGSRLTVL.